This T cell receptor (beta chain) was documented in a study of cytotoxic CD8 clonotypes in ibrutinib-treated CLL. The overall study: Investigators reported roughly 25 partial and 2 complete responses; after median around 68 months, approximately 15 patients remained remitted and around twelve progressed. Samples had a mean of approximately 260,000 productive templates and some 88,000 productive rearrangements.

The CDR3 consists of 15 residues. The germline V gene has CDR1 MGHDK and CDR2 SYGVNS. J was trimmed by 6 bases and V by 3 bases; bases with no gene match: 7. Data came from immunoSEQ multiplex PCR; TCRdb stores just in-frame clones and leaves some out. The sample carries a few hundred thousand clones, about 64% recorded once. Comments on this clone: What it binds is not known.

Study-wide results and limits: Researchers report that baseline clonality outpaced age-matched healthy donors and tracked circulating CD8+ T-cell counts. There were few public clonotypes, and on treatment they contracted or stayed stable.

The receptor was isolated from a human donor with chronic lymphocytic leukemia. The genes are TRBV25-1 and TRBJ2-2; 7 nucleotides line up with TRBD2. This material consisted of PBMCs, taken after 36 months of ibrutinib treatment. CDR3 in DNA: TGTGCCAGCAGTGAGACCGGGGGGAGACCCGGGGAGCTGTTTTTT. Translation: CASSETGGRPGELFF.